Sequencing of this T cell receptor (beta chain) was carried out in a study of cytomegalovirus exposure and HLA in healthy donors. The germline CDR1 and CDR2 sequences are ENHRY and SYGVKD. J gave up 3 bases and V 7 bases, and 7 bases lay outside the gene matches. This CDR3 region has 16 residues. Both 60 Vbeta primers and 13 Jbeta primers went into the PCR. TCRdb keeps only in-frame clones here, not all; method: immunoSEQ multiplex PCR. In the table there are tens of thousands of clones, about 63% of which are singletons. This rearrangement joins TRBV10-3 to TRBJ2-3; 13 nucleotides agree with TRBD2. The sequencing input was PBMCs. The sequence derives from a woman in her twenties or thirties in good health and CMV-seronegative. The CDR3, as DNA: TGTGCCATCAAACGAGGACTAGCGGGGGAGACAGATACGCAGTATTTT. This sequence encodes CAIKRGLAGETDTQYF.